Here is one TCR beta chain with its context. The CDR3 sequence is 15 residues long. Between the trimmed V and J ends, which lost 2 bases and 0 bases, there was a span of 8 bases. CDR1 and CDR2 (germline): GTSNPN, SVGIG (reference sequence). This specimen belongs to a study of blood T cell repertoires in COVID-19. Overall study context: The samples span acute and convalescent COVID-19 from the United States, Italy and Spain. Sample material is recorded as cDNA or gDNA derived from T cells, B-cell-depleted T cells, or PBMCs.

Seattle enrolled patients during active infection and tracked them longitudinally. As originally analysed: Estimated nucleated cell counts came from reference gene primer amplification. Libraries were prepared by immunoSEQ multiplex PCR; TCRdb keeps only in-frame clonotypes and omits some of them. That table is the source of V, J and clone size, and D and trimming were worked out from the DNA. The table has almost 200,000 clones, about 82% seen once; the top ten hold 0.9% to 0.95%. The sequence derives from a man aged 55 to 70 with COVID-19, enrolled during active disease. The chain couples TRBV30 to TRBJ2-6, with a tentative D call TRBD1 (6 bases). The specimen sequenced was peripheral blood. CDR3 residues: CAWSRTVSGANVLTF. In DNA, the CDR3 is TGTGCCTGGAGTAGGACAGTCTCTGGGGCCAACGTCCTGACTTTC.